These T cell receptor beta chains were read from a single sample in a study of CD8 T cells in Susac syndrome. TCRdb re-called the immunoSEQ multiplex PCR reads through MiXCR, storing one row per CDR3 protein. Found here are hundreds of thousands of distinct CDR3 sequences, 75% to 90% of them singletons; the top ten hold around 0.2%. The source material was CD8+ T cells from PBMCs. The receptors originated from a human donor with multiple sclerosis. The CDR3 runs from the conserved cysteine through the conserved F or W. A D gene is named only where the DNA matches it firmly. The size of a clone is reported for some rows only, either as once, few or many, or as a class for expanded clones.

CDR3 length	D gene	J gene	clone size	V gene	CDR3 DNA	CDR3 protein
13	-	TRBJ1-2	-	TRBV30	TGTGCCTGGAGTGTGCCCCCCGGGGATGGCTACACCTTC	CAWSVPPGDGYTF
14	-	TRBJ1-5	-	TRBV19	TGTGCCAGTAGTGAACAAGGGGTCAATCAGCCCCAGCATTTT	CASSEQGVNQPQHF
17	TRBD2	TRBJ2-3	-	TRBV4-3	TGCGCCAGCAGCCAAGACTTAGCGGGGGCGATCACAGATACGCAGTATTTT	CASSQDLAGAITDTQYF
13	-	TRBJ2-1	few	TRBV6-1	TGTGCCAGCAGTGAAGCTTTAGGGTATGAGCAGTTCTTC	CASSEALGYEQFF
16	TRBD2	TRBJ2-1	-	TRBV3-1	TGTGCCAGCAGCGAAGACATGGCGGGGGGCCACAATGAGCAGTTCTTC	CASSEDMAGGHNEQFF
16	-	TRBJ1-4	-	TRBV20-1	TGCAGTGCTAGAGATCACAGCGTTAGTGCGGCTGAAAAACTGTTTTTT	CSARDHSVSAAEKLFF
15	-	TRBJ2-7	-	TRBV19	TGTGCCAGTAGCGAAATGGGACTCCCTCAGGGCGAGCAGTACTTC	CASSEMGLPQGEQYF
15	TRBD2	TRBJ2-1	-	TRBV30	TGTGCCTGGAGACGGTTAGCGGGAGGGATGAATGAGCAGTTCTTC	CAWRRLAGGMNEQFF
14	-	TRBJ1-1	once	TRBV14	TGTGCCAGCAGCCAAGAGGGGGCCTGGGACGAAGCTTTCTTT	CASSQEGAWDEAFF
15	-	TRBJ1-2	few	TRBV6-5	TGTGCCAGCAGTTACTCGGGAGCAGGGCCGGATGGCTACACCTTC	CASSYSGAGPDGYTF
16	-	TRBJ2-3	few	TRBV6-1	TGTGCCAGCAGCCCCCCCCTGGAAGTCCCACAAGATACGCAGTATTTT	CASSPPLEVPQDTQYF
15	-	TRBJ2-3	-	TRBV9	TGTGCCAGCAGCGTAGGGGCGGGGAGCACAGATACGCAGTATTTT	CASSVGAGSTDTQYF
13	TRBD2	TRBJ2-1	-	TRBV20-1	TGCAGTGCTGTAGCGGGAGGGCCGAGTGAGCAGTTCTTC	CSAVAGGPSEQFF
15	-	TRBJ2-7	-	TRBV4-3	TGCGCCAGCAGCCAAGATTTCGGAGCCTCCTACGAGCAGTACTTC	CASSQDFGASYEQYF
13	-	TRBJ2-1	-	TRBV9	TGTGCCAGCAGCGTAGAATTGCGCCATGAGCAGTTCTTC	CASSVELRHEQFF